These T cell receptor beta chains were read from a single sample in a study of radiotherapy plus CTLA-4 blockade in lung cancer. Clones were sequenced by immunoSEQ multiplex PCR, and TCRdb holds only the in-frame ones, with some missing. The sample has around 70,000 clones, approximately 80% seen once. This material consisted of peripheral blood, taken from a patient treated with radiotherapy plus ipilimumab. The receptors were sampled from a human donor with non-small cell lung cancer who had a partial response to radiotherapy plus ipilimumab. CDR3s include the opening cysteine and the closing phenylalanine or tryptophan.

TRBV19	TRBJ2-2	CASSGSGTGELFF
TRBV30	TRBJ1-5	CAWSGQGVLNQPQHF
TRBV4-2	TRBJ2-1	CASSQGDTYNEQFF
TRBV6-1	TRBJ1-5	CASSATGRWQPQHF
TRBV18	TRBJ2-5	CASSPLAVSGGPQETQYF
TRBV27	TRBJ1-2	CASSLWSGGQRGYGYTF
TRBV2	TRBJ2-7	CASKTDSPYEQYF
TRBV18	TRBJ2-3	CASSPAITDTQYF
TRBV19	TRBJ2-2	CASSTRTSSRTGELFF
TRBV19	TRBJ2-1	CASIGGQGSPLSYNEQFF
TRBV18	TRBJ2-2	CASSLITGELFF
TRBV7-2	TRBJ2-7	CASSLEVGAGAHEQYF
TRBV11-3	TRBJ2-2	CASSSGRENTGELFF
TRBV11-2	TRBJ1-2	CASSFGVAYGYTF
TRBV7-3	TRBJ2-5	CASSRGSSETQYF
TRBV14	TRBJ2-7	CASRAGTGAHEQYF
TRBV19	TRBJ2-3	CASGSGRSTDTQYF
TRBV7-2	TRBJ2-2	CASSLVGRSGELFF
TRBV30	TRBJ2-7	CAWSVPGYYEQYF
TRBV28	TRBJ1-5	CASSFWGDVNQPQHF
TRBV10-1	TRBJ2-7	CASSVGGHVNEQYF
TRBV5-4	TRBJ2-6	CASSPRDRVSNVLTF
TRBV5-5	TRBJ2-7	CASSSADRAYEQYF
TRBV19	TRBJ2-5	CASSIGQVETQYF
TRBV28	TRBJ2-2	CASSLAANTGELFF
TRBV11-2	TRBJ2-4	CASSSPGLGGIQYF
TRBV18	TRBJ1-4	CASSQQGSPNEKLFF
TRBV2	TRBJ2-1	CASILGADTYNEQFF
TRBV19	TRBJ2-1	CASRELAGGRNEQFF
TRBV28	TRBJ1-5	CASISGTGRFQPQHF
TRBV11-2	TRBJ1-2	CASSLEADNGYTF
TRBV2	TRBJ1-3	CASSRTGISGNTIYF
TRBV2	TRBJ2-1	CASRQGYNEQFF
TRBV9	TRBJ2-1	CASSVASSGNNEQFF
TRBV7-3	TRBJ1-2	CASSFTAGQGAGGYTF
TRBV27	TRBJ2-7	CASSLRGRYEQYF
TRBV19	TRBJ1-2	CASSLRYGYTF
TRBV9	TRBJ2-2	CASSSPRREGTGELFF
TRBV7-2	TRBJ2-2	CASSPQGAANTGELFF
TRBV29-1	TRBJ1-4	CSALDSRNEKLFF
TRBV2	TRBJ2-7	CASSDGTSDRDEQYF
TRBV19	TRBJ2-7	CASSIVAGDSYEQYF